These 30 T cell receptor beta chains came from one sample sequenced in a study of blood T cell repertoires in COVID-19. Generated by immunoSEQ multiplex PCR, the TCRdb table keeps only in-frame clones and is missing some. This sample has a few hundred thousand clones, with about 88% found just once. Specimen: PBMCs or T cells enriched from blood (not recorded which). These receptors came from a woman between 25 and 40 years old who had recovered from COVID-19.

The gene calls are TRBV30 and TRBJ2-6; a weak D match, TRBD2 (5 bases). Germline lookup yields CDR1 GTSNPN and CDR2 SVGIG (reference sequence). There are 16 residues in the CDR3. Trimming took 5 bases from V and 1 from J, leaving 15 bases between them. For the CDR3, the DNA is TGTGCCTGGGCGTCGGGGTCATCATCTGGGGCCAACGTCCTGACTTTC. Its protein product is CAWASGSSSGANVLTF.

The chain uses TRBV3-1 (or the pseudogene TRBV3-2) and TRBJ2-5; the D gene is possibly TRBD1 (6 bases). V gave up 1 base and J gave up 1 base, with 13 bases separating them. This CDR3 is 16 amino acids long. CDR1 and CDR2 (germline): LGHDT, YNNKEL (reference sequence). The CDR3 loop reads CASSQVARTAQETQYF. The CDR3 region has the DNA TGTGCCAGCAGCCAAGTGGCTCGGACAGCCCAAGAGACCCAGTACTTC.

CDR3 sequence reads: CASSIDNSPLHF. The DNA for the CDR3 is TGTGCCAGTAGTATCGATAATTCACCCCTCCACTTT. V and J are TRBV19 and TRBJ1-6; D ambiguous. V was shortened by 3 bases and J by 5 bases, with 2 bases between the two germline ends. The V gene's germline CDR1 is LNHDA and CDR2 SQIVND (reference sequence). The CDR3 covers 12 residues. Complete variable domain (other parts from reference TRBV19 and TRBJ1-6): DGGITQSPKYLFRKEGQNVTLSCEQNLNHDAMYWYRQDPGQGLRLIYYSQIVNDFQKGDIAEGYSVSREKKESFPLTVTSAQKNPTAFYLCASSIDNSPLHFGNGTRLTVT.

This sequence joins TRBV7-6 and TRBJ1-6; possible D gene TRBD1, 6 bases. Trimming removed 5 bases at V and 2 bases at J, with 13 bases between. The CDR3 spans 16 residues. Germline lookup yields CDR1 SGHVS and CDR2 FNYEAQ. CDR3 bases: TGTGCCAGCAGCCCTCGCAGGGGACCCTATAATTCACCCCTCCACTTT. Its protein product is CASSPRRGPYNSPLHF.

V and J are TRBV25-1 and TRBJ1-4, with 9 bases fitting TRBD1. Germline V gene lookup returns CDR1 MGHDK and CDR2 SYGVNS. This CDR3 region has 15 residues. The V segment lost 4 bases and the J segment 4 bases; nucleotides outside the gene matches: 4. CDR3 region: CASSGGTGNNEKLFF. In DNA form, the CDR3 reads TGTGCCAGCAGTGGGGGGACAGGGAATAATGAAAAACTGTTTTTT.

The J gene is TRBJ2-3, the V gene TRBV18; D might be TRBD2 (6 bases). CDR1 KGHSH and CDR2 LQKENI come from the germline V gene. The CDR3 is 15 residues long. With 1 base removed from V and 0 bases from J, the gap between germline ends came to 8 bases. The CDR3 region is CASSPRGVSTDTQYF. The CDR3 DNA reads TGTGCCAGCTCACCACGGGGGGTCAGCACAGATACGCAGTATTTT.

The CDR3: CASSQDLVTGGGGYGYTF. The DNA of the CDR3 is TGTGCCAGCAGCCAAGATCTTGTGACAGGGGGCGGTGGCTATGGCTACACCTTC. V usage is TRBV3-1 (or the pseudogene TRBV3-2) and J usage is TRBJ1-2; 10 bases are a match to TRBD1. The CDR3 is 18 residues long. Germline CDR1 reads LGHDT; CDR2 reads YNNKEL (reference sequence). The V segment lost 0 bases and the J segment 4 bases; nucleotides outside the gene matches: 11.

The V and J genes are TRBV5-1 and TRBJ2-5, with TRBD2 matching 11 bases. Trimming at V came to 6 bases and at J to 5 bases, leaving 9 bases not matched to a gene. In germline, CDR1 is SGHRS, CDR2 YFSETQ. This CDR3 region has 15 residues. The CDR3 region has the DNA TGCGCCAGCATACTTAGCGGGGGGGCCTTCGAGACCCAGTACTTC. It codes for CASILSGGAFETQYF.

J is TRBJ2-7 and V is TRBV5-1, with 8 bases identical to TRBD2. V was clipped by 4 bases and J by 2 bases; unmatched bases: 14. The CDR3 extends over 17 amino acids. Looked up from germline, CDR1 is SGHRS and CDR2 is YFSETQ. The DNA for the CDR3 is TGCGCCAGCAGCCTGAGTATTGGCGGGGGGCCCCCCTACGAGCAGTACTTC. Encoded protein: CASSLSIGGGPPYEQYF.

The gene calls are TRBV10-3 and TRBJ2-1, with 11 bases identical to TRBD1. The CDR3 spans 16 residues. V lost 7 bases, J lost 8 bases, and 13 bases stayed unmatched. CDR1 ENHRY and CDR2 SYGVKD come from the germline V gene. Here the CDR3 reads CAIKRGDRGTVDEQFF. CDR3 bases: TGTGCCATCAAAAGGGGGGACAGGGGGACCGTCGATGAGCAGTTCTTC.

The chain couples TRBV9 to TRBJ2-5, with TRBD2 matching 9 bases. The V gene end was trimmed by 4 bases and the J gene end by 2 bases; junction bases not matched to a gene: 12. This CDR3 is built from 17 residues. Germline CDR1 reads SGDLS; CDR2 reads YYNGEE. In DNA, the CDR3 is TGTGCCAGCAGCTCCCCTCTGGCTAGCGGGACACAAGAGACCCAGTACTTC. As protein: CASSSPLASGTQETQYF.

The gene calls are TRBV7-9 and TRBJ1-4; D is unresolved. The CDR3 sequence is 15 residues long. V dropped 1 base and J dropped 6 bases, with 12 bases sitting between them. The germline CDR1 and CDR2 sequences are SEHNR and FQNEAQ (reference sequence). The CDR3 protein is CASSLVPEGDEKLFF. CDR3 sequence (DNA): TGTGCCAGCAGCTTAGTACCAGAAGGAGATGAAAAACTGTTTTTT.

V and J are TRBV5-1 and TRBJ1-4, with D possibly being TRBD1 (6 bases). The germline V gene has CDR1 SGHRS and CDR2 YFSETQ. The CDR3 length is 15 residues. Trimming removed 6 bases at V and 4 bases at J, with 16 bases between. The CDR3 spells CASTFDHRDNEKLFF. In nucleotides, the CDR3 is TGCGCCAGCACCTTCGATCACAGGGATAATGAAAAACTGTTTTTT.

The chain joins TRBV5-4 to TRBJ2-1; 15 bases fit TRBD2. From germline, CDR1 is SGHNT and CDR2 YYREEE (reference sequence). This CDR3 is built from 16 residues. V lost 4 bases, J lost 7 bases, and 6 bases stayed unmatched. In DNA form, the CDR3 reads TGTGCCAGCAGCACCGGGACTAGCGGGGGGTTTAATGAGCAGTTCTTC. This codes for CASSTGTSGGFNEQFF.

The chain has TRBV2 and TRBJ2-4; possible D gene TRBD1, 6 bases. Per germline, CDR1 SNHLY and CDR2 FYNNEI. The ends were cut back, 7 bases at V and 2 bases at J, with 24 bases in the middle. The CDR3 is 18 residues long. CDR3 region: CASILLNRAQGPKNIQYF. DNA for the CDR3: TGTGCCAGCATCCTCCTGAACCGGGCCCAGGGGCCCAAAAACATTCAGTACTTC.

V gene TRBV6-2 or TRBV6-3 combines with J gene TRBJ2-3; 8 bases fit TRBD2. Germline V CDR1 and CDR2: MNHEY, SVGEGT. The CDR3 is made up of 13 amino acids. V shed 3 bases, J shed 7 bases, and the junction held 3 bases outside the gene matches. The CDR3 DNA is TGTGCCAGCAGTTATGCGGGGGGCAATACGCAGTATTTT. Translating it yields CASSYAGGNTQYF.

This chain links TRBV3-1 (or the pseudogene TRBV3-2) with TRBJ1-1; 9 bases are shared with TRBD1. Germline lookup yields CDR1 LGHDT and CDR2 YNNKEL (reference sequence). Germline trimming cut 5 bases from V and 3 bases from J; bases unmatched to any gene: 4. CDR3 size: 14 residues. CDR3 amino acids: CASSSRDRDTEAFF. The CDR3 coding sequence is TGTGCCAGCAGCTCCCGGGACAGGGACACTGAAGCTTTCTTT.

V gene TRBV28 combines with J gene TRBJ1-1; 9 positions agree with TRBD1. The CDR3 is made up of 13 amino acids. CDR1 is MDHEN, CDR2 SYDVKM, per germline. J gave up 3 bases and V 8 bases, and 4 bases lay outside the gene matches. CDR3 sequence (DNA): TGTGCCAGCCGCGACAGGGGGGACACTGAAGCTTTCTTT. Its translation is CASRDRGDTEAFF.

The table lists this clone with a few counts. Within the sample, other DNA sequences also encode this same CDR3. The CDR3: CASSLRGPNTEAFF. CDR3 sequence (DNA): TGTGCCAGCAGCTTGAGAGGGCCGAACACTGAAGCTTTCTTT. V is TRBV5-4 and J is TRBJ1-1; D gene ambiguous. Deletions cut 1 base from V and 1 base from J, with 8 bases between. Germline values: CDR1 SGHNT, CDR2 YYREEE (reference sequence). The CDR3 loop spans 14 amino acids.

The V call is TRBV30, the J call TRBJ2-1; 9 nucleotides line up with TRBD2. V lost 0 bases and J lost 7; bases outside the gene matches: 10. Germline values: CDR1 GTSNPN, CDR2 SVGIG (reference sequence). The CDR3 totals 16 residues. The CDR3 DNA reads as TGTGCCTGGAGTGTACCGAGGGAGCGGGGGGTTAATGAGCAGTTCTTC. It specifies CAWSVPRERGVNEQFF.

The CDR3 DNA is TGTGCCAGCAGCTTGTTTGGTGCAGGGGCGGGCACTGAAGCTTTCTTT. Its translation is CASSLFGAGAGTEAFF. V is TRBV5-6 and J is TRBJ1-1, with D perhaps TRBD1 (6 bases). CDR1 is SGHDT, CDR2 YYEEEE, per germline. Trimming removed 1 base from V and 4 bases from J, with 17 bases in between. The CDR3 runs to 16 residues.

This sequence joins TRBV6-9 and TRBJ1-5; 7 nucleotides agree with TRBD1. The CDR3 extends over 21 amino acids. Germline assignment: CDR1 MNHGY and CDR2 SVAAGI. V shed 2 bases, J shed 2 bases, and the junction held 21 bases outside the gene matches. Here the CDR3 DNA reads TGTGCCAGCAGTTATCCCCTTCAACCCCCAGGGGGACGAAGGGGCAATCAGCCCCAGCATTTT. Translating it yields CASSYPLQPPGGRRGNQPQHF.

The V and J genes are TRBV2 and TRBJ1-4; 9 bases match TRBD1. The trim removed 5 bases at V and 8 bases at J, leaving 6 bases unmatched. Germline V gene sequence: CDR1 SNHLY, CDR2 FYNNEI. This CDR3 is 14 amino acids long. CDR3 nucleotide sequence: TGTGCCAGCAGTTTACCGGGACAGGGAGAAAAACTGTTTTTT. Amino acid sequence: CASSLPGQGEKLFF.

The chain joins TRBV19 to TRBJ1-4, with D maybe TRBD1 (6 bases). This CDR3 spans 13 amino acids. With 3 bases removed from V and 5 bases from J, the gap between germline ends came to 7 bases. The germline CDR1 and CDR2 sequences are LNHDA and SQIVND (reference sequence). CDR3 DNA sequence: TGTGCCAGTAGTATGCAGGGGAATGAAAAACTGTTTTTT. Encoded protein: CASSMQGNEKLFF.

The rearrangement links TRBV5-4 to TRBJ1-1, with 10 bases fitting TRBD1. This CDR3 contains 16 residues. The V gene end was trimmed by 4 bases and the J gene end by 1 base; junction bases not matched to a gene: 7. Germline V gene lookup returns CDR1 SGHNT and CDR2 YYREEE (reference sequence). CDR3: CASSRGTGAKNTEAFF. The CDR3 bases are TGTGCCAGCAGCCGCGGGACAGGGGCGAAGAACACTGAAGCTTTCTTT.

V gene TRBV10-1 combines with J gene TRBJ2-1, with D possibly being TRBD1 (7 bases). V lost 3 bases, J lost 0 bases, and 18 bases lay in between. CDR1 and CDR2 (germline): WNHNN, SYGVQD (reference sequence). The CDR3 spans 18 residues. CDR3 coding DNA: TGCGCCAGCAGTGAACAGGGGACTGACTGGAGCTCCTACAATGAGCAGTTCTTC. Translation: CASSEQGTDWSSYNEQFF.

The chain has TRBV27 and TRBJ1-2; D possibly corresponds to TRBD1 (5 bases). Germline V gene lookup returns CDR1 MNHEY and CDR2 SMNVEV (reference sequence). The V gene lost 5 bases and the J gene lost 0 bases, with 19 bases spanning the gap. The CDR3 totals 17 residues. The chain's CDR3 is CASSPGQRGPANYGYTF. DNA of the CDR3: TGTGCCAGCAGTCCAGGACAAAGGGGCCCGGCTAACTATGGCTACACCTTC.

This sequence joins TRBV19 and TRBJ2-3, with a tentative D call TRBD1 (5 bases). The germline gives CDR1 LNHDA, CDR2 SQIVND (reference sequence). Trimming shortened V by 7 bases and J by 3 bases, and 8 bases separated the two germline ends. CDR3 length equals 12 residues. CDR3 protein: CASKNRTDTQYF. DNA for the CDR3: TGTGCCAGTAAAAACAGGACAGATACGCAGTATTTT. Looking up the rest from reference TRBV19 and TRBJ2-3 gives the full variable domain: DGGITQSPKYLFRKEGQNVTLSCEQNLNHDAMYWYRQDPGQGLRLIYYSQIVNDFQKGDIAEGYSVSREKKESFPLTVTSAQKNPTAFYLCASKNRTDTQYFGPGTRLTVL.

The V call is TRBV4-3, the J call TRBJ1-2; tentatively, D is TRBD1 (5 bases). V dropped 3 bases and J dropped 5 bases, with 16 bases sitting between them. Germline V gives CDR1 LGHNA, CDR2 YSLEER. The CDR3 loop spans 15 amino acids. The CDR3 protein is CASSQASSGQYGYTF. The CDR3 DNA follows: TGCGCCAGCAGCCAGGCCTCCTCAGGGCAATATGGCTACACCTTC.

The genes are TRBV9 and TRBJ1-6, with 7 positions matching TRBD1. With V trimmed by 3 bases and J by 3 bases, 9 bases remained unmatched. The CDR3 has 17 amino acids. Germline V gene sequence: CDR1 SGDLS, CDR2 YYNGEE. The CDR3 sequence is CASSESAGTVYNSPLHF. The DNA for the CDR3 is TGTGCCAGCAGCGAATCCGCCGGGACAGTCTATAATTCACCCCTCCACTTT.